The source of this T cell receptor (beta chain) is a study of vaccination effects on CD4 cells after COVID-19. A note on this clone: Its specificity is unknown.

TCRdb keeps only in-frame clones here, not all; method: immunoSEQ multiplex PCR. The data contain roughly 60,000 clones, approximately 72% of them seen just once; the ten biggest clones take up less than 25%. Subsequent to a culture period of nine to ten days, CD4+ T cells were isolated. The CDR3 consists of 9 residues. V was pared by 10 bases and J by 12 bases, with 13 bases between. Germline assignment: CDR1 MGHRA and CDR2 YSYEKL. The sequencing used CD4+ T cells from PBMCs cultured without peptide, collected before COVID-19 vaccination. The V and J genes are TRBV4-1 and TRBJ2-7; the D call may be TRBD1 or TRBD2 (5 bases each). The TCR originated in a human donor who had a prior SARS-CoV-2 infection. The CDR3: CATRDPWYF. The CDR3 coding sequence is TGCGCCACCCGGGACCCCTGGTACTTC.